This TCR beta chain was obtained from a study of long-term antiretroviral therapy in people with HIV. Every donor had one or more pre-ART and two or more post-ART PBMC samples. Trimming removed 3 bases from V and 4 bases from J, with 13 bases in between. The CDR3 runs 13 residues. CDR1 and CDR2 (germline): SQVTM, ANQGSEA. The assay used was immunoSEQ (version v3.0), run at survey level. TCRdb's copy holds only in-frame clones and misses some; the assay was immunoSEQ multiplex PCR. In the table there are approximately 28,000 clones, roughly 87% of which are singletons. The chain has TRBV29-1 and TRBJ2-7, with D unresolved. The sequences come from unsorted PBMCs, collected 2 years after starting antiretroviral therapy. This receptor was identified in a man aged 45-65 years with HIV. CDR3 residues: CSVELAGRYEQYF. The CDR3 DNA sequence: TGCAGCGTTGAGTTAGCAGGAAGATACGAGCAGTACTTC.